These 21 T cell receptor beta chains share one sample of origin, sequenced in a study of cytomegalovirus exposure and HLA in healthy donors. The PCR made use of 60 Vbeta and 13 Jbeta primers. TCRdb keeps only in-frame clones here, not all; method: immunoSEQ multiplex PCR. In the table there are around 84,000 clones, approximately 80% of which are singletons. The sequenced material came from PBMCs. The origin of the receptors is a man aged 50-59 years in good health and CMV-seronegative.

The V call is TRBV6-5, the J call TRBJ1-6; D is unclear. Germline lookup yields CDR1 MNHEY and CDR2 SVGAGI. Trimming left V 7 bases short and J 6 bases short, with 16 bases between. The CDR3 covers 15 residues. CDR3 sequence reads: CASKSSRATNSPLHF. The CDR3 DNA sequence: TGTGCCAGCAAATCCTCGAGGGCGACTAATTCACCCCTCCACTTT.

V gene TRBV5-8 combines with J gene TRBJ2-1; D perhaps matches TRBD2 (6 bases). V was shortened by 3 bases and J by 4 bases, with 17 bases between the two germline ends. The CDR3 spans 16 residues. From germline, CDR1 is SGHTS and CDR2 YDEGEE. In DNA form, the CDR3 reads TGTGCCAGCAGCTCGGCCCTCGGGGGACGGTACAATGAGCAGTTCTTC. Amino acid sequence: CASSSALGGRYNEQFF.

V and J are TRBV4-1 and TRBJ2-3; TRBD2 agrees at 12 bases. Germline V gives CDR1 MGHRA, CDR2 YSYEKL. The CDR3 consists of 18 residues. V gave up 1 base and J gave up 0 bases; unmatched junction bases: 5. This CDR3 is CASSQGTSGALSTDTQYF. The CDR3 DNA reads as TGCGCCAGCAGCCAAGGGACTAGCGGGGCCTTAAGCACAGATACGCAGTATTTT.

V and J are TRBV11-3 and TRBJ1-6; D call uncertain. The V end lost 6 bases, the J end lost 9 bases, and 9 bases lay between the germline ends. The CDR3 consists of 12 residues. In germline, CDR1 is SGHNT, CDR2 YENEEA. The chain's CDR3 is CASRTESSPLHF. The CDR3 nucleotides are TGTGCCAGCAGAACGGAGAGTTCACCCCTCCACTTT. Using reference TRBV11-3 and TRBJ1-6 for the parts outside the CDR3, the full variable domain is EAGVVQSPRYKIIEKKQPVAFWCNPISGHNTLYWYLQNLGQGPELLIRYENEEAVDDSQLPKDRFSAERLKGVDSTLKIQPAELGDSAVYLCASRTESSPLHFGNGTRLTVT.

This chain joins TRBV5-1 and TRBJ1-5; D is possibly TRBD1 (5 bases). The CDR3 runs to 13 residues. In germline, CDR1 is SGHRS, CDR2 YFSETQ. Trimming removed 3 bases at V and 8 bases at J, with 12 bases between. The CDR3 region has the DNA TGCGCCAGCAGCTCCAACGGCAGGGAGCCCCAGCATTTT. The encoded protein is CASSSNGREPQHF. The full variable domain, its missing parts supplied by reference TRBV5-1 and TRBJ1-5, is KAGVTQTPRYLIKTRGQQVTLSCSPISGHRSVSWYQQTPGQGLQFLFEYFSETQRNKGNFPGRFSGRQFSNSRSEMNVSTLELGDSALYLCASSSNGREPQHFGDGTRLSIL.

The chain carries TRBV2 and TRBJ2-1; a possible D gene is TRBD2 (6 bases). The germline V and J ends were trimmed by 11 bases and 4 bases, with 18 bases remaining between them. The CDR3 covers 14 residues. Looked up from germline, CDR1 is SNHLY and CDR2 is FYNNEI. The DNA for the CDR3 is TGTGCCTCCCGGGGAGCGGGCCGTTACAATGAGCAGTTCTTC. It encodes CASRGAGRYNEQFF. The variable domain in full, completed from reference TRBV2 and TRBJ2-1, reads EPEVTQTPSHQVTQMGQEVILRCVPISNHLYFYWYRQILGQKVEFLVSFYNNEISEKSEIFDDQFSVERPDGSNFTLKIRSTKLEDSAMYFCASRGAGRYNEQFFGPGTRLTVL.

J is TRBJ2-3 and V is TRBV19; D perhaps matches TRBD2 (5 bases). V lost 7 bases and J lost 6, with 8 bases in between. CDR1 is LNHDA and CDR2 is SQIVND in the germline V gene (reference sequence). The CDR3 is made up of 11 amino acids. CDR3 coding DNA: TGTGCCAGTACGGGGTCGGATACGCAGTATTTT. It translates to CASTGSDTQYF.

The chain carries TRBV7-8 and TRBJ1-2; 10 bases map to TRBD1. CDR3 length: 13 amino acids. The ends lost 5 bases at V and 8 bases at J; junction bases unmatched: 5. Germline assignment: CDR1 SGHVS and CDR2 FQNEAQ. DNA for the CDR3: TGTGCCAGCAGCGCTGGGACAGGGGTCGGCTACACCTTC. Amino acids: CASSAGTGVGYTF.

This chain joins TRBV18 and TRBJ2-2, with TRBD1 identical over 9 bases. The CDR3 runs to 16 residues. Trimming took 6 bases from V and 8 from J; bases not matched to a gene: 13. The V gene's germline CDR1 is KGHSH and CDR2 LQKENI. This CDR3 reads CASSRYRDRATGELFF. The CDR3 nucleotides read TGTGCCAGCTCGCGTTACCGGGACAGGGCTACGGGGGAGCTGTTTTTT.

The rearrangement links TRBV18 to TRBJ2-2; no reliable D call. The CDR3 consists of 13 residues. V was cut by 0 bases and J by 5 bases, with 4 bases left in between. CDR1 and CDR2 (germline): KGHSH, LQKENI. The DNA for the CDR3 is TGTGCCAGCTCACCACCCATGACCGGGGAGCTGTTTTTT. Encoded protein: CASSPPMTGELFF.

On this clone: Relative to the germline gene, one junction end is altered; a read error may explain this. The chain links TRBV18 to TRBJ2-7; 10 bases align to TRBD2. Germline V gene lookup returns CDR1 KGHSH and CDR2 LQKENI. The CDR3 has 13 residues. As DNA, the CDR3 is TGTGCCAGCTCACCTACCGGACTAGCGGAGAGATTTTTC. Translating gives CASSPTGLAERFF. The variable domain in full, completed from reference TRBV18 and TRBJ2-7, reads NAGVMQNPRHLVRRRGQEARLRCSPMKGHSHVYWYRQLPEEGLKFMVYLQKENIIDESGMPKERFSAEFPKEGPSILRIQQVVRGDSAAYFCASSPTGLAERFFGPGTRLTVT.

The V gene is TRBV2, the J gene TRBJ1-2; D may be TRBD1 (5 bases). Germline V gives CDR1 SNHLY, CDR2 FYNNEI. The CDR3 length is 13 residues. V gave up 8 bases and J gave up 7 bases, with 17 bases separating them. The CDR3 here is CASLLGEGFGYTF. Here the CDR3 DNA reads TGTGCCAGCCTCCTAGGGGAGGGGTTTGGCTACACCTTC.

This clone was counted a few times. The rearrangement uses TRBV4-3 and TRBJ1-5; no clear D. CDR3 length equals 12 residues. V lost 2 bases to trimming and J lost 9 bases, with 8 bases between them. Germline V CDR1 and CDR2: LGHNA, YSLEER. The CDR3 coding sequence is TGCGCCAGCAGCCAACCCCCAGGGCCCCAGCATTTT. Encoded protein: CASSQPPGPQHF.

CDR3 region: CATSPRDRGKRTEQFF. The DNA of the CDR3 is TGTGCCACCAGCCCACGGGATCGGGGGAAAAGAACTGAGCAGTTCTTC. The V and J genes are TRBV15 and TRBJ2-1; D is perhaps TRBD2 (6 bases). This CDR3 spans 16 amino acids. Trimming took off 5 bases at V and 9 bases at J, with 23 bases between the two ends. CDR1 LNHNV and CDR2 YYDKDF come from the germline V gene (reference sequence).

V and J are TRBV5-1 and TRBJ1-1, with D possibly matching TRBD1 (5 bases). This CDR3 spans 14 amino acids. V shed 2 bases and J shed 4 bases, with 12 bases lying between them. Germline assignment: CDR1 SGHRS and CDR2 YFSETQ. The CDR3 protein is CASSFGGEGTEAFF. In DNA form, the CDR3 reads TGCGCCAGCAGCTTTGGGGGGGAAGGCACTGAAGCTTTCTTT.

The gene calls are TRBV15 and TRBJ2-3, with 7 bases identical to TRBD2. The V gene's germline CDR1 is LNHNV and CDR2 YYDKDF (reference sequence). With V trimmed by 5 bases and J by 2 bases, 13 bases remained unmatched. This CDR3 region has 17 residues. The CDR3 sequence is CATSGVRWRGFTDTQYF. In DNA form, the CDR3 reads TGTGCCACCAGCGGGGTGCGTTGGCGGGGGTTCACAGATACGCAGTATTTT.

This clone came up a few times. The chain carries TRBV13 and TRBJ1-2; 12 nucleotides agree with TRBD1. Germline V gene lookup returns CDR1 PRHDT and CDR2 FYEKMQ (reference sequence). The V segment lost 5 bases and the J segment 8 bases; nucleotides outside the gene matches: 9. This CDR3 has 15 residues. CDR3 coding DNA: TGTGCCAGCAGCGAACGGGACAGGGGGCGTAGGGGCTACACCTTC. Amino acid sequence: CASSERDRGRRGYTF.

Of note for this clone: Sequence at one end of the junction differs from germline and may be a read error. This chain joins TRBV7-2 and TRBJ2-1; the D gene is possibly TRBD1 (5 bases). Germline V gives CDR1 SGHTA, CDR2 FQGNSA. The CDR3 has 15 amino acids. The CDR3 DNA follows: TGTGCCAGCATCTTATCCGGCAGGGCAGGCAATGAGCAGTTCTTC. Its translation is CASILSGRAGNEQFF.

V usage is TRBV6-1 and J usage is TRBJ2-7, with TRBD1 identical over 7 bases. The CDR3 covers 14 residues. Germline CDR1 reads MNHNS; CDR2 reads SASEGT. V gave up 6 bases and J gave up 0 bases; unmatched junction bases: 5. CDR3 loop: CASSRGDSSYEQYF. CDR3 nucleotides: TGTGCCAGCAGCAGAGGGGACAGCTCCTACGAGCAGTACTTC.

The chain uses TRBV14 and TRBJ1-1, with TRBD1 matching 8 bases. The CDR3 is 15 amino acids. V was clipped by 5 bases and J by 10 bases; unmatched bases: 15. Germline CDR1 and CDR2: SGHDN and FVKESK. In DNA, the CDR3 is TGTGCCAGCAGCGCAGGACAGGGAAGAGTGACCAGAGCTTTCTTT. Protein sequence: CASSAGQGRVTRAFF.

The chain uses TRBV5-4 and TRBJ2-3; 10 bases align to TRBD1. CDR1 and CDR2 from the germline V gene are SGHNT and YYREEE (reference sequence). This CDR3 spans 17 amino acids. The ends lost 4 bases at V and 4 bases at J; junction bases unmatched: 12. The CDR3 protein is CASSPKGRQGASDTQYF. CDR3 coding DNA: TGTGCCAGCAGCCCCAAGGGTAGACAGGGGGCCTCAGATACGCAGTATTTT.